The T cell receptor beta chain described here comes from a study of shared T cell receptors in the human thymus. Sequencing was performed with immunoSEQ multiplex PCR; in TCRdb, only in-frame clones are kept and a portion is missing. Here the sample spans a few hundred thousand clones, 85% to 95% being singletons. The CDR3 runs to 16 residues. Deletions cut 3 bases from V and 2 bases from J, with 16 bases between. Germline V gene sequence: CDR1 SGHNT, CDR2 YYREEE (reference sequence). The sequence derives from a human donor. The sequencing sample was made of thymocytes. The chain combines TRBV5-4 with TRBJ2-3; D remains unclear. For the CDR3, the DNA is TGTGCCAGCAGCTGGGTCTGGGATCCCTCCACAGATACGCAGTATTTT. Its translation: CASSWVWDPSTDTQYF.